The 3 T cell receptor beta chains given below trace back to one sample, sequenced in a study of cytomegalovirus exposure and HLA in healthy donors (dated by TCRdb to the late 2010s). Library creation used the immunoSEQ multiplex PCR assay. The multiplex PCR relied on a mix of 60 forward primers for TCR Vbeta segments and 13 reverse primers for TCR Jbeta segments. TCRdb re-hosts the immuneACCESS table, in-frame sequences only. Its copies lack some clones; in the studies checked, an unresolved V gene accounts for under half of them, and the cause for the rest is not known. The sample table lists about 190,000 clones, roughly 80% of them with a count of one. The biggest ten clones account for approximately 2.8% of the sample. Sample: PBMCs. These receptors were taken from a woman aged 30 to 39 in good health and CMV-seropositive.

The gene calls are TRBV13 and TRBJ2-5; D remains ambiguous. The J call could be wrong; TRBJ2-7 is a better fit for the DNA end. Germline CDR1 and CDR2: PRHDT and FYEKMQ (reference sequence). This CDR3 spans 15 amino acids. The CDR3 region has the DNA TGTGCCAGCAGCTTAGGTCTGGAACTACGTGTCGAGCAGTACTTC. Translation gives CASSLGLELRVEQYF.

V gene TRBV27 combines with J gene TRBJ2-1, with 7 bases identical to TRBD1. The CDR3 spans 14 residues. J lost 2 bases, V lost 5 bases, and 3 bases had no gene match. Germline CDR1 MNHEY, CDR2 SMNVEV (reference sequence). CDR3 nucleotides: TGTGCCAGCAGTGGGACAGTCCCCTACAATGAGCAGTTCTTC. It specifies CASSGTVPYNEQFF.

This clone was found once. The rearrangement links TRBV21-1 to TRBJ2-3; no DNA check was done on the table's D call, TRBD2. TRBV21-1 is deemed a pseudogene. CDR3 length: 18 residues. The CDR3 nucleotides read TGTGCCAGCAGCACTCCTCCGGGACTAGCGGGAAGCACAGATACGCAGTATTTT. Residues: CASSTPPGLAGSTDTQYF.